Below, 23 T cell receptor beta chains from the same sample are listed, as sequenced in a study of T-cell memory formation after mild COVID-19 listed by TCRdb under 2021. The library relied on 5' RACE. Instrument used: Illumina NovaSeq 6000. TCRdb applied fastp at Q25 and MiXCR to the public reads, then kept only in-frame beta chains. CDR3 protein sequences are deduplicated, and each keeps its most common genes and DNA. This sample lists over 400,000 distinct CDR3 sequences; about a quarter were detected once. The ten largest clonotypes hold around 13% of the sample. The sequenced sample was PBMCs or a T cell subset sorted from them (not recorded which). These receptors originate from an adult woman who had mild COVID-19 (a few samples of this study predate the infection). The sample titles of this study are shuffled in the database, so cell type and time point are left out; the donor was told from shared clones.

This clonotype has more than one count but fewer than ten. The chain combines TRBV7-2 with TRBJ1-5; possibly TRBD1 for D (6 bases). The germline V gene has CDR1 SGHTA and CDR2 FQGNSA. The CDR3 totals 17 residues. Trimming removed 2 bases at V and 6 bases at J, with 20 bases between. DNA of the CDR3: TGTGCCAGCAGCTTACCTCTCTCCAGGGGACTCTTTCAGCCCCAGCATTTT. This sequence encodes CASSLPLSRGLFQPQHF.

V and J are TRBV2 and TRBJ1-6; the D gene is possibly TRBD1 (5 bases). There are 16 residues in the CDR3. CDR1 and CDR2 (germline): SNHLY, FYNNEI. V gave up 1 base and J gave up 6 bases, with 13 bases separating them. The CDR3 sequence is CASSEEGPSSNSPLHF. The CDR3 nucleotides are TGTGCCAGCAGTGAAGAGGGGCCGTCTTCTAATTCACCCCTCCACTTT.

V and J are TRBV5-1 and TRBJ2-7, with D maybe TRBD2 (5 bases). This CDR3 has 15 amino acids. V was cut by 1 base and J by 4 bases, with 15 bases left in between. Germline loops: CDR1 SGHRS, CDR2 YFSETQ. CDR3 DNA sequence: TGCGCCAGCAGCTTGTACCTGGACTTAGCGTACGAGCAGTACTTC. It is translated as CASSLYLDLAYEQYF.

The chain recombines TRBV5-1 with TRBJ1-1, with D perhaps matching TRBD1 (6 bases). The germline V and J ends were trimmed by 3 bases and 3 bases, with 15 bases remaining between them. Germline V gene sequence: CDR1 SGHRS, CDR2 YFSETQ. The CDR3 has 15 amino acids. The CDR3 here is CASSWTSGADTEAFF. In DNA, the CDR3 is TGCGCCAGCAGCTGGACTTCAGGGGCGGACACTGAAGCTTTCTTT.

The chain combines TRBV5-1 with TRBJ2-6; the D gene could be TRBD1 or TRBD2 (5 bases each). The CDR3 is 18 amino acids. Trimming removed 0 bases at V and 1 base at J, with 14 bases between. Germline loops: CDR1 SGHRS, CDR2 YFSETQ. The CDR3 sequence: CASSLVGAWRSGANVLTF. DNA for the CDR3: TGCGCCAGCAGCTTGGTTGGGGCCTGGAGGTCTGGGGCCAACGTCCTGACTTTC.

In this sample, this clonotype turned up many times. The genes are TRBV4-2 and TRBJ2-1; 11 positions agree with TRBD2. In germline, CDR1 is LGHNA, CDR2 YNFKEQ. The V and J ends lost 0 bases and 7 bases, in that order; junction bases with no gene match: 2. CDR3 length: 15 amino acids. CDR3 in amino acids: CASSQDSGGANEQFF. DNA for the CDR3: TGTGCCAGCAGCCAAGATAGCGGGGGGGCAAATGAGCAGTTCTTC.

The chain combines TRBV20-1 with TRBJ1-2; 7 nucleotides align to TRBD1. Germline assignment: CDR1 DFQATT and CDR2 SNEGSKA (reference sequence). The CDR3 sequence is 12 residues long. Trimming took 4 bases from V and 7 from J; bases not matched to a gene: 6. CDR3 DNA: TGCAGTGCTACGAGACAGGGAGTTGGCTACACCTTC. Protein sequence: CSATRQGVGYTF.

This clonotype was detected only a few times. Written as DNA, the CDR3 is TGTGCCAGCAGCCAAGGGACAGGGGCGGATGGCTACACCTTC. Protein: CASSQGTGADGYTF. J is TRBJ1-2 and V is TRBV4-2, with 9 bases aligning to TRBD1. Germline V lookup: CDR1 LGHNA, CDR2 YNFKEQ. The CDR3 is 14 amino acids. Losses at the gene ends were 1 base for V and 6 bases for J; bases not matched to a gene: 3.

The V call is TRBV2, the J call TRBJ2-3; no definite D call. The V and J ends lost 3 bases and 7 bases respectively, with 2 bases between them. CDR1 and CDR2 from the germline V gene are SNHLY and FYNNEI. CDR3 length: 10 amino acids. The chain's CDR3 is CASSDYTQYF. The DNA for the CDR3 is TGTGCCAGCAGTGACTATACGCAGTATTTT.

The rearrangement uses TRBV4-3 and TRBJ2-2, with 11 nucleotides matching TRBD2. The CDR3 totals 16 residues. Germline V lookup: CDR1 LGHNA, CDR2 YSLEER. J lost 6 bases, V lost 1 base, and 4 bases had no gene match. CDR3 nucleotide sequence: TGCGCCAGCAGCCAAGTTAGCGGGAGGGGGGCCGGGGAGCTGTTTTTT. Translation gives CASSQVSGRGAGELFF.

This chain joins TRBV20-1 and TRBJ2-5; D might be TRBD1 or TRBD2, each matching 5 bases. Per the germline V gene, CDR1 is DFQATT and CDR2 is SNEGSKA (reference sequence). This CDR3 is 13 amino acids long. The V end was cut by 5 bases, the J end by 3 bases, with 13 bases between. CDR3 sequence: CSAPGTDEETQYF. In nucleotides, the CDR3 is TGCAGTGCTCCCGGGACGGATGAAGAGACCCAGTACTTC.

This clonotype turned up a few times. This chain joins TRBV7-9 and TRBJ2-1; no firm D call. The germline gives CDR1 SEHNR, CDR2 FQNEAQ (reference sequence). With 0 bases removed from V and 1 base from J, the gap between germline ends came to 10 bases. The CDR3 runs to 16 residues. The CDR3 region is CASSLAHSGSYNEQFF. The CDR3 bases are TGTGCCAGCAGCTTAGCGCATTCAGGTTCCTACAATGAGCAGTTCTTC.

The chain uses TRBV20-1 and TRBJ1-5; D perhaps matches TRBD1 (6 bases). The CDR3 consists of 16 residues. The germline V and J ends were trimmed by 1 base and 6 bases, with 19 bases remaining between them. Per germline, CDR1 DFQATT and CDR2 SNEGSKA (reference sequence). CDR3 in DNA: TGCAGTGCTAGAGGGGCAGGACAGCGTGGGGGTCAGCCCCAGCATTTT. Protein sequence: CSARGAGQRGGQPQHF.

Only a few counts were recorded for this clonotype. V usage is TRBV7-6 and J usage is TRBJ2-1; D is unclear. CDR1 and CDR2 from the germline V gene are SGHVS and FNYEAQ. The CDR3 runs 12 residues. The ends were cut back, 3 bases at V and 8 bases at J, with 8 bases in the middle. CDR3 DNA: TGTGCCAGCAGCTTTAGGCCCCATGAGCAGTTCTTC. Its translation: CASSFRPHEQFF.

This clonotype was seen a handful of times. The chain employs TRBV20-1 and TRBJ1-1, with unresolved D. CDR3 length: 14 amino acids. The V and J ends lost 0 bases and 3 bases respectively, with 11 bases between them. Germline lookup yields CDR1 DFQATT and CDR2 SNEGSKA (reference sequence). The CDR3 DNA sequence: TGCAGTGCTAGAGAACCACTCCGGGACACTGAAGCTTTCTTT. It translates to CSAREPLRDTEAFF.

The chain is built from TRBV12-3 or TRBV12-4 and TRBJ2-2, with D possibly matching TRBD2 (7 bases). This CDR3 region has 16 residues. The V end was cut by 2 bases, the J end by 4 bases, with 14 bases between. The DNA of the CDR3 is TGTGCCAGCAGTTTAAGTGGGGGGGCAGGCACCGGGGAGCTGTTTTTT. This encodes CASSLSGGAGTGELFF.

This clonotype was detected a few times. The J gene is TRBJ1-2, the V gene TRBV7-3; tentatively, D is TRBD1 (5 bases). The germline V gene has CDR1 SGHTA and CDR2 FQGTGA. The CDR3 contains 18 residues. V lost 1 base to trimming and J lost 4 bases, with 22 bases between them. The CDR3 loop is CASSLMGSGSRNTYGYTF. CDR3 in DNA: TGTGCCAGCAGCTTAATGGGTTCAGGGTCCCGAAATACCTATGGCTACACCTTC.

There are a few counts of this clonotype. The chain recombines TRBV12-3 or TRBV12-4 with TRBJ2-1; D is ambiguous. V was trimmed by 4 bases and J by 2 bases, leaving 9 bases between them. CDR3 size: 14 residues. The CDR3 reads CASSSHAAYNEQFF. For the CDR3, the DNA is TGTGCCAGCAGTTCCCATGCAGCCTACAATGAGCAGTTCTTC.

This chain uses TRBV12-3 or TRBV12-4 with TRBJ2-4; 8 nucleotides line up with TRBD1. CDR3 length equals 14 residues. The junction had 9 bases not matched to a gene; V was cut back by 6 bases and J by 8 bases. The CDR3 loop is CASRPDRGIDIQYF. The CDR3 DNA sequence: TGTGCCAGCAGGCCCGACAGGGGCATTGACATTCAGTACTTC.

The V and J genes are TRBV29-1 and TRBJ2-7, with 9 bases aligning to TRBD2. The germline gives CDR1 SQVTM, CDR2 ANQGSEA. The CDR3 sequence is 14 residues long. The V and J ends lost 6 bases and 4 bases, in that order; junction bases with no gene match: 10. The CDR3 reads CSVLGRGGRYEQYF. CDR3 coding DNA: TGCAGCGTCCTCGGGCGGGGGGGACGATACGAGCAGTACTTC.

The gene calls are TRBV2 and TRBJ1-3; D not resolved. V lost 4 bases and J lost 7, with 11 bases in between. CDR3 length: 13 residues. Germline loops: CDR1 SNHLY, CDR2 FYNNEI. CDR3 residues: CASSASEFNTIYF. In DNA form, the CDR3 reads TGTGCCAGCAGTGCCTCCGAATTCAACACCATATATTTT. The full variable domain, in which reference TRBV2 and TRBJ1-3 provide the parts outside the CDR3, is EPEVTQTPSHQVTQMGQEVILRCVPISNHLYFYWYRQILGQKVEFLVSFYNNEISEKSEIFDDQFSVERPDGSNFTLKIRSTKLEDSAMYFCASSASEFNTIYFGEGSWLTVV.

V usage is TRBV9 and J usage is TRBJ2-1; D remains ambiguous. From germline, CDR1 is SGDLS and CDR2 YYNGEE. CDR3 length equals 13 residues. V shed 0 bases and J shed 8 bases, with 9 bases lying between them. The chain's CDR3 is CASSVEPWDEQFF. The CDR3 DNA reads TGTGCCAGCAGCGTAGAACCATGGGATGAGCAGTTCTTC.

This clonotype has just a few counts. The chain combines TRBV15 with TRBJ2-7; 8 bases are a match to TRBD2. The ends lost 3 bases at V and 6 bases at J; junction bases unmatched: 28. CDR1 is LNHNV and CDR2 is YYDKDF in the germline V gene (reference sequence). The CDR3 is 21 residues long. CDR3 nucleotide sequence: TGTGCCACCAGCAGGCCCGCCCTCGTCTATAGCGGGACCCACACGACGAGCGAGCAGTACTTC. Its translation: CATSRPALVYSGTHTTSEQYF.